These 9 T cell receptor beta chains came from one sample sequenced in a study of radiation and T cells in renal cell carcinoma. Time point given: baseline pretreatment blood. Sample treatment: 15 Gy SBRT to primary tumor, nephrectomy 4 weeks later. The repertoire was sequenced with immunoSEQ multiplex PCR; TCRdb's copy has only in-frame clones and lacks some. The sample yields about 59,000 clones, about three quarters seen once. Sequenced material: blood, taken from a patient whose treatment included radiotherapy and nephrectomy. The receptors here all came from a man in his sixties with renal cell carcinoma.

The chain combines TRBV18 with TRBJ1-2; D uncertain. This CDR3 is 16 amino acids long. Per the germline V gene, CDR1 is KGHSH and CDR2 is LQKENI. The V end was cut by 0 bases, the J end by 2 bases, with 13 bases between. CDR3 amino acids: CASSPPTGESNYGYTF. The DNA of the CDR3 is TGTGCCAGCTCACCACCGACCGGGGAAAGCAACTATGGCTACACCTTC.

This sequence joins TRBV25-1 and TRBJ1-4, with 9 bases that match TRBD1. CDR1 and CDR2 from the germline V gene are MGHDK and SYGVNS. The V segment lost 6 bases and the J segment 8 bases; nucleotides outside the gene matches: 7. This CDR3 spans 14 amino acids. The CDR3, as DNA: TGTGCCAGCAGCCTTACAGGGGGCTGGGAAAAACTGTTTTTT. This encodes CASSLTGGWEKLFF.

This clone was found a few times. V usage is TRBV6-4 and J usage is TRBJ2-1; 11 positions match TRBD2. CDR1 and CDR2 from the germline V gene are MRHNA and SNTAGT. CDR3 length: 15 residues. Unmatched junction bases numbered 6, after V lost 2 bases and J lost 9 bases. The CDR3 nucleotides are TGTGCCAGCAGTGACAGTCTAGCGGGAGGTGGTGAGCAGTTCTTC. It translates to CASSDSLAGGGEQFF.

J is TRBJ1-1 and V is TRBV18; no firm D call. The CDR3 loop spans 14 amino acids. Between the trimmed V and J ends, which lost 1 base and 0 bases, there was a span of 6 bases. Germline CDR1 reads KGHSH; CDR2 reads LQKENI. The DNA for the CDR3 is TGTGCCAGCTCACCACAGGGAATGAACACTGAAGCTTTCTTT. It codes for CASSPQGMNTEAFF. Complete variable domain (other parts from reference TRBV18 and TRBJ1-1): NAGVMQNPRHLVRRRGQEARLRCSPMKGHSHVYWYRQLPEEGLKFMVYLQKENIIDESGMPKERFSAEFPKEGPSILRIQQVVRGDSAAYFCASSPQGMNTEAFFGQGTRLTVV.

This clone has only one observation. The chain recombines TRBV11-1 with TRBJ1-1; 8 bases align to TRBD1. With V trimmed by 1 base and J by 0 bases, 13 bases remained unmatched. CDR3 length equals 19 residues. Germline V gives CDR1 SGHAT, CDR2 FQDESV (reference sequence). CDR3 nucleotide sequence: TGTGCCAGCAGCTTAGGCCAGGGGGCGCTCGGGTTGATGAACACTGAAGCTTTCTTT. This codes for CASSLGQGALGLMNTEAFF.

The rearrangement joins TRBV2 to TRBJ2-1; D may be TRBD2 (6 bases). V lost 10 bases and J 0 bases, leaving 13 bases between the germline ends. The CDR3 extends over 14 amino acids. Germline V gives CDR1 SNHLY, CDR2 FYNNEI. The chain's CDR3 is CATPRESSYNEQFF. In DNA form, the CDR3 reads TGTGCCACCCCTCGGGAGAGCTCCTACAATGAGCAGTTCTTC.

The chain recombines TRBV4-3 with TRBJ2-5; 8 bases line up with TRBD1. The assigned J gene may be wrong: the sequence end matches TRBJ2-7 better. This CDR3 is 16 amino acids long. Germline V gene lookup returns CDR1 LGHNA and CDR2 YSLEER. The CDR3 reads CASSHSATGESYEQYF. The CDR3 region has the DNA TGCGCCAGCAGCCATTCAGCGACAGGGGAATCCTACGAGCAGTACTTC.

This clone was detected a few times. The J gene is TRBJ2-1, the V gene TRBV11-3; D is uncertain. V dropped 4 bases and J dropped 5 bases, with 12 bases sitting between them. The germline V gene encodes CDR1 SGHNT and CDR2 YENEEA. The CDR3 covers 14 residues. CDR3 in DNA: TGTGCCAGCAGCTCTCGAACCCTAGACAATGAGCAGTTCTTC. Protein sequence: CASSSRTLDNEQFF.

The chain employs TRBV5-1 and TRBJ2-3; D gene ambiguous. Deletions cut 0 bases from V and 0 bases from J, with 8 bases between. Germline values: CDR1 SGHRS, CDR2 YFSETQ. The CDR3 runs 15 residues. The CDR3 coding sequence is TGCGCCAGCAGCTTGGTACCCGCTAGCACAGATACGCAGTATTTT. Protein sequence: CASSLVPASTDTQYF.